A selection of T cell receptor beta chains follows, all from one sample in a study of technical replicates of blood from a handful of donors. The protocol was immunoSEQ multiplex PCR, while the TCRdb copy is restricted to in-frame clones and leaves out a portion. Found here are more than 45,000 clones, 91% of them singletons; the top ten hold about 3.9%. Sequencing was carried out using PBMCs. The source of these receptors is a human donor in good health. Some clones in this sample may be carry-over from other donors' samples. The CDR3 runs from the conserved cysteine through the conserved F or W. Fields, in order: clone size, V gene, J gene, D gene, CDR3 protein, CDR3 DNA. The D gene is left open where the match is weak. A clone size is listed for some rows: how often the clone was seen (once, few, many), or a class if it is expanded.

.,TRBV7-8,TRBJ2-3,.,CASSTNTGSTDTQYF,TGTGCCAGCAGCACCAATACAGGGAGCACAGATACGCAGTATTTT
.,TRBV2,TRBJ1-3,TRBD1,CASRVTGSPGNTIYF,TGTGCCAGCAGGGTGACAGGGAGCCCTGGAAACACCATATATTTT
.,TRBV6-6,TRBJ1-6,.,CASRLPGPVAAPLHF,TGTGCCAGCAGACTTCCGGGCCCCGTAGCGGCACCCCTCCACTTT
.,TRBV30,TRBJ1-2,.,CAWTRWQGLSGYTF,TGTGCCTGGACCCGGTGGCAGGGGTTGAGTGGCTACACCTTC
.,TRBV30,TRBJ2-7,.,CAWSLESYEQYF,TGTGCCTGGAGTTTAGAAAGCTACGAGCAGTACTTC
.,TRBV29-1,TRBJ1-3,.,CSVHYRAGNTIYF,TGCAGCGTTCATTACAGGGCTGGAAACACCATATATTTT
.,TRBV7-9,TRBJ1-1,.,CASSSPPGNIASEAFF,TGTGCCAGCAGCTCCCCCCCGGGTAACATCGCCTCTGAAGCTTTCTTT
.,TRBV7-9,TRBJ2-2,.,CASSLGRRGSTGELFF,TGTGCCAGCAGCTTAGGTCGAAGGGGAAGCACCGGGGAGCTGTTTTTT
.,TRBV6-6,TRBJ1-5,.,CASSQRQNNQGQHF,TGTGCCAGCAGTCAAAGACAGAACAATCAGGGCCAGCATTTT
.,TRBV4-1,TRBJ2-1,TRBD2,CASSQDSGRGEQFF,TGCGCCAGCAGCCAAGATAGCGGGAGGGGAGAGCAGTTCTTC
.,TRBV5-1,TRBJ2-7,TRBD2,CASSLYTSGGAYEQYF,TGCGCCAGCAGCTTGTATACTAGCGGGGGGGCCTACGAGCAGTACTTC
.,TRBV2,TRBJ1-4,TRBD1,CASSEEGQGGEKLFF,TGTGCCAGCAGTGAAGAGGGGCAGGGGGGTGAAAAACTGTTTTTT
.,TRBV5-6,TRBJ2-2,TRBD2,CASSLSPGLATGELFF,TGTGCCAGCAGCTTATCCCCGGGACTAGCAACCGGGGAGCTGTTTTTT
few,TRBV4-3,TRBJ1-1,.,CASSQEGRRAFF,TGCGCCAGCAGCCAAGAAGGGAGGAGAGCTTTCTTT
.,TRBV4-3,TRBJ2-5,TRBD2,CASSQDVGLAGGETQYF,TGCGCCAGCAGCCAAGATGTCGGACTAGCGGGCGGGGAGACCCAGTACTTC
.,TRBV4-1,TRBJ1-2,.,CASSQGQAIRGYTF,TGCGCCAGCAGCCAAGGACAGGCGATCCGAGGCTACACCTTC
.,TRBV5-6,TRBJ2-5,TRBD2,CASSHTGRLAYVETQYF,TGTGCCAGCAGCCACACGGGAAGACTAGCGTATGTGGAGACCCAGTACTTC
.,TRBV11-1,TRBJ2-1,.,CASSFVAGSTRDEQFF,TGTGCCAGCAGTTTCGTGGCGGGATCTACGAGGGATGAGCAGTTCTTC
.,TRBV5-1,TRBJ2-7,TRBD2,CASSLGTSGGYEQYF,TGCGCCAGCAGCTTAGGGACTAGCGGGGGATACGAGCAGTACTTC
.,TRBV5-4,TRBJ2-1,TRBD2,CASSDTSGGANEQFF,TGTGCCAGCAGCGACACTAGCGGGGGGGCCAATGAGCAGTTCTTC
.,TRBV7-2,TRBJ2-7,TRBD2,CASSLWRGTTYEQYF,TGTGCCAGCAGCTTATGGCGCGGGACTACTTACGAGCAGTACTTC
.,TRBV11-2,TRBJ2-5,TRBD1,CASSFSRAGGQETQYF,TGTGCCAGCAGCTTCAGTCGGGCAGGGGGACAAGAGACCCAGTACTTC
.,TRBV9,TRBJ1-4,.,CASSAGGGIFNEKLFF,TGTGCCAGCAGCGCCGGAGGCGGGATATTTAATGAAAAACTGTTTTTT
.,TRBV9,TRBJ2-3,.,CASSAASGSTDTQYF,TGTGCCAGCAGCGCCGCAAGCGGGAGCACAGATACGCAGTATTTT
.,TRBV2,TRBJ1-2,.,CASSEVRGGGYTF,TGTGCCAGCAGTGAAGTTCGGGGTGGCGGCTACACCTTC
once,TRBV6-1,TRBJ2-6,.,CASSARQGLAPPGANVLTF,TGTGCCAGCAGTGCAAGGCAGGGGCTCGCCCCTCCTGGGGCCAACGTCCTGACTTTC
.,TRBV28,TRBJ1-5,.,CASSPPQGQGPQHF,TGTGCCAGCAGTCCACCCCAGGGGCAAGGACCCCAGCATTTT
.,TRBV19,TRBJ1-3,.,CASTIAGGTGNTIYF,TGTGCCAGTACCATCGCGGGGGGTACTGGAAACACCATATATTTT
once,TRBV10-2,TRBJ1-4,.,CASSEFREKLFF,TGCGCCAGCAGTGAGTTTCGGGAAAAACTGTTTTTT
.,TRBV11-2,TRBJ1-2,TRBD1,CASSLQGAGYTF,TGTGCCAGCAGCTTACAGGGGGCTGGCTACACCTTC
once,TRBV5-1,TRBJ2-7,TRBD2,CASSLVASGGGTYEQYF,TGCGCCAGCAGCTTGGTAGCTAGCGGGGGTGGGACCTACGAGCAGTACTTC
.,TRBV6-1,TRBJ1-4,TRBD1,CASRDNRGGWEKLFF,TGTGCCAGCAGGGATAACAGGGGTGGTTGGGAAAAACTGTTTTTT
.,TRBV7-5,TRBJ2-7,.,CVRSWGDRALSYEQYF,TGTGTCAGAAGCTGGGGGGACAGGGCCTTGTCCTACGAGCAGTACTTC
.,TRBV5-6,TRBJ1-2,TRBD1,CASSLRRTGGLGGYTF,TGTGCCAGCAGCTTAAGGAGAACAGGGGGCCTTGGCGGCTACACCTTC
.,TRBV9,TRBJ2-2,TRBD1,CASSTGTGKAGELFF,TGTGCCAGCAGCACCGGGACAGGGAAGGCCGGGGAGCTGTTTTTT
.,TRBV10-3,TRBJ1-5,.,CAISESEGNNQPQHF,TGTGCCATCAGTGAGTCTGAGGGAAACAATCAGCCCCAGCATTTT
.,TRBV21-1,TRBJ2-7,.,CASKPGRGGNKDYEQYF,TGTGCCAGCAAACCAGGGAGGGGCGGCAACAAAGACTACGAGCAGTACTTC
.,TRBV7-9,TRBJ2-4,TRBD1,CASSWDRAIAKNIQYF,TGTGCCAGCAGCTGGGACAGGGCCATAGCCAAAAACATTCAGTACTTC
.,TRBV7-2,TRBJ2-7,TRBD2,CASSFSGGPYEQYF,TGTGCCAGCAGCTTTAGCGGGGGGCCCTACGAGCAGTACTTC
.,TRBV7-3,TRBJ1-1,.,CASSLQPRTMNTEAFF,TGTGCCAGCAGCCTCCAACCTCGCACTATGAACACTGAAGCTTTCTTT
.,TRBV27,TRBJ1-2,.,CASSSQTEIFYGYTF,TGTGCCAGCAGTTCCCAGACGGAGATTTTTTATGGCTACACCTTC